These 32 T cell receptor beta chains were sequenced from one sample in a study of T-cell reconstitution after alpha-beta-depleted transplantation in children. A library of TCRbeta sequences, prepared with unique molecular identifiers, was generated. Each CDR3 protein is one row after TCRdb ran MiXCR on the PCR reads. The sample has about 830,000 distinct CDR3 sequences, around 15% seen once; the top ten hold approximately 5%. Sample: PBMCs, mostly from graft donor cells, taken 360 days after TCRalphabeta/CD19-depleted stem cell transplant. Every receptor here comes from a male patient between 5 and 17 years old who had a stem cell transplant for acute lymphoblastic leukemia, so the T cells may come from the graft donor.

The CDR3 reads CASSQHWGNEQFF. The DNA for the CDR3 is TGCGCCAGCAGCCAACACTGGGGGAATGAGCAGTTCTTC. The chain joins TRBV4-1 to TRBJ2-1, with D possibly being TRBD1 or TRBD2 (5 bases each). The V gene's germline CDR1 is MGHRA and CDR2 YSYEKL. Deletions cut 2 bases from V and 7 bases from J, with 9 bases between. The CDR3 has 13 amino acids.

The genes are TRBV5-1 and TRBJ1-4; the D is unclear. V was trimmed by 1 base and J by 0 bases, leaving 7 bases between them. The length of the CDR3 is 15 residues. Germline V lookup: CDR1 SGHRS, CDR2 YFSETQ. CDR3 amino acids: CASSLRPTTNEKLFF. The CDR3 DNA reads TGCGCCAGCAGCTTGAGGCCGACAACTAATGAAAAACTGTTTTTT.

At least ten counts were recorded for this clonotype. V is TRBV10-3 and J is TRBJ1-2; D unclear. Trimming removed 5 bases at V and 3 bases at J, with 16 bases between. Germline V gene data show CDR1 as ENHRY and CDR2 as SYGVKD. This CDR3 has 15 amino acids. CDR3 nucleotide sequence: TGTGCCATCAGTAGGTCAGAGCCCGGGGACTATGGCTACACCTTC. This sequence encodes CAISRSEPGDYGYTF.

This chain connects TRBV4-1 to TRBJ2-7; D is perhaps TRBD2 (5 bases). The CDR3 runs 13 residues. Germline V gene lookup returns CDR1 MGHRA and CDR2 YSYEKL. Between the trimmed V and J ends, which lost 3 bases and 3 bases, there was a span of 9 bases. CDR3 sequence: CASSHRGGYEQYF. The CDR3 DNA sequence: TGCGCCAGCAGCCACAGAGGAGGCTACGAGCAGTACTTC.

The chain has TRBV18 and TRBJ2-1; D tentatively fits TRBD1 or TRBD2 (6 bases each). CDR3 size: 13 residues. Germline CDR1 reads KGHSH; CDR2 reads LQKENI. Deletions cut 6 bases from V and 9 bases from J, with 15 bases between. CDR3 sequence (DNA): TGTGCCAGCTCTCAAACTCCGGGGGCTGAGCAGTTCTTC. Translating it yields CASSQTPGAEQFF.

This clonotype showed up just a few times. The chain employs TRBV19 and TRBJ2-1, with 15 nucleotides matching TRBD2. Germline-derived CDR1 and CDR2 are LNHDA and SQIVND (reference sequence). V was pared by 5 bases and J by 8 bases, with 7 bases of the junction left unmatched. The CDR3 consists of 16 residues. The CDR3: CASSSRTSGRAYEQFF. The DNA for the CDR3 is TGTGCCAGTAGTTCCAGGACTAGCGGGAGGGCATATGAGCAGTTCTTC.

This clonotype has just a few counts. V is TRBV10-3 and J is TRBJ2-4, with 7 bases that match TRBD1. With V trimmed by 6 bases and J by 4 bases, 12 bases remained unmatched. The CDR3 contains 16 residues. The germline CDR1 and CDR2 sequences are ENHRY and SYGVKD. The CDR3 spells CAISLVVDRRKNIQYF. As DNA, the CDR3 is TGTGCCATCAGCCTTGTTGTGGACAGGCGGAAAAACATTCAGTACTTC.

The chain uses TRBV20-1 and TRBJ1-1; 7 bases match TRBD1. Trimming cost V 4 bases and J 6 bases; bases outside gene matches: 11. Germline V gene data show CDR1 as DFQATT and CDR2 as SNEGSKA (reference sequence). The CDR3 has 14 residues. CDR3 residues: CSANSGTAAAEAFF. The CDR3 DNA reads TGCAGTGCTAACTCCGGGACAGCTGCGGCTGAAGCTTTCTTT.

This chain connects TRBV19 to TRBJ2-1; D tentatively reads TRBD1 or TRBD2 (5 bases each). The CDR3 length is 14 residues. The V and J ends lost 9 bases and 8 bases respectively, with 20 bases between them. In germline, CDR1 is LNHDA, CDR2 SQIVND (reference sequence). The CDR3 bases are TGTGCCAGCGGGGCGGGCGACTTTTACGATGAGCAGTTCTTC. Translation gives CASGAGDFYDEQFF.

This clonotype has just a few counts. The CDR3 loop is CASSPVQGRQETQYF. For the CDR3, the DNA is TGTGCCAGCTCACCGGTGCAGGGCCGCCAAGAGACCCAGTACTTC. The chain carries TRBV18 and TRBJ2-5; tentatively, D is TRBD1 (5 bases). With 3 bases removed from V and 1 base from J, the gap between germline ends came to 12 bases. The CDR3 extends over 15 amino acids. CDR1 is KGHSH, CDR2 LQKENI, per germline.

This chain joins TRBV11-2 and TRBJ2-5; D gene unclear. Germline V lookup: CDR1 SGHAT, CDR2 FQNNGV. Trimming took off 5 bases at V and 5 bases at J, with 9 bases between the two ends. The CDR3 extends over 12 amino acids. The CDR3 DNA reads TGTGCCAGCAGCAGTTACGGGGAGACCCAGTACTTC. It specifies CASSSYGETQYF.

Concerning this clonotype: The junction departs from germline at one end; a sequencing error may be responsible. The chain carries TRBV4-1 and TRBJ2-7, with 12 bases identical to TRBD2. The CDR3 spans 17 residues. From germline, CDR1 is MGHRA and CDR2 YSYEKL. The CDR3 region is CASTQVSPGLAGYEQYF. Written as DNA, the CDR3 is TGCGCCAGCACCCAAGTTTCCCCGGGACTAGCGGGCTACGAGCAGTACTTC.

The V gene is TRBV5-4, the J gene TRBJ1-4, with a weak D call TRBD1 (5 bases). This CDR3 spans 20 amino acids. V lost 0 bases to trimming and J lost 4 bases, with 25 bases between them. Per germline, CDR1 SGHNT and CDR2 YYREEE (reference sequence). The CDR3, as DNA: TGTGCCAGCAGCTTGGTTTTAAGGGACCCCCACAAGACTGGTAATGAAAAACTGTTTTTT. This gives the protein CASSLVLRDPHKTGNEKLFF.

The table lists this clonotype with many counts. V usage is TRBV24-1 and J usage is TRBJ2-1; D gene ambiguous. The germline V gene has CDR1 KGHDR and CDR2 SFDVKD. V lost 2 bases to trimming and J lost 8 bases, with 12 bases between them. The CDR3 has 14 residues. The DNA for the CDR3 is TGTGCCACCAGTGATTGGGGTCCTAGGGATGAGCAGTTCTTC. It specifies CATSDWGPRDEQFF.

Written as DNA, the CDR3 is TGTGCCACCAGCGGGGACTATGTCTACAATGAGCAGTTCTTC. Translating it yields CATSGDYVYNEQFF. J is TRBJ2-1 and V is TRBV24-1, with TRBD2 matching 7 bases. Losses at the gene ends were 7 bases for V and 3 bases for J; bases not matched to a gene: 5. Germline V CDR1 and CDR2: KGHDR, SFDVKD. This CDR3 comprises 14 residues.

In regard to this clonotype: This probably arose from a read error, given a far larger clone one base away. The chain has TRBV5-1 and TRBJ2-5; the D is unclear. The CDR3 contains 11 residues. Germline V gene data show CDR1 as SGHRS and CDR2 as YFSETQ. The ends were cut back, 2 bases at V and 5 bases at J, with 4 bases in the middle. The CDR3 loop is CASSLHETQYF. CDR3 sequence (DNA): TGCGCCAGCAGCTTACATGAGACCCAGTACTTC.

The table lists this clonotype with many counts. The chain has TRBV12-3 or TRBV12-4 and TRBJ2-7; the D is unclear. The CDR3 runs to 14 residues. Between the trimmed V and J ends, which lost 5 bases and 2 bases, there was a span of 13 bases. The CDR3 DNA reads TGTGCCAGCAGTGGGTCTCCTACCCCCTACGAGCAGTACTTC. It translates to CASSGSPTPYEQYF.

The V gene is TRBV5-1, the J gene TRBJ2-1, with D hard to call. The CDR3 loop spans 16 amino acids. Germline loops: CDR1 SGHRS, CDR2 YFSETQ. Trimming took 0 bases from V and 3 from J, leaving 13 bases between them. CDR3 bases: TGCGCCAGCAGCTTGGTAGGAAGAAATAGCTACAATGAGCAGTTCTTC. Its translation: CASSLVGRNSYNEQFF. The full variable domain, with the rest looked up from reference TRBV5-1 and TRBJ2-1, is KAGVTQTPRYLIKTRGQQVTLSCSPISGHRSVSWYQQTPGQGLQFLFEYFSETQRNKGNFPGRFSGRQFSNSRSEMNVSTLELGDSALYLCASSLVGRNSYNEQFFGPGTRLTVL.

The CDR3 DNA reads as TGTGCCAGTAGTATAGGCACCCCCTACGAGCAGTACTTC. Translated, it gives CASSIGTPYEQYF. The V call is TRBV19, the J call TRBJ2-7, with D uncertain. The CDR3 is made up of 13 amino acids. The V gene lost 1 base and the J gene lost 2 bases, with 6 bases spanning the gap. Germline CDR1 reads LNHDA; CDR2 reads SQIVND (reference sequence). The full variable domain, in which reference TRBV19 and TRBJ2-7 provide the parts outside the CDR3, is DGGITQSPKYLFRKEGQNVTLSCEQNLNHDAMYWYRQDPGQGLRLIYYSQIVNDFQKGDIAEGYSVSREKKESFPLTVTSAQKNPTAFYLCASSIGTPYEQYFGPGTRLTVT.

This clonotype was counted between two and nine times. This chain links TRBV7-2 with TRBJ2-7, with D unclear. Germline V gene data show CDR1 as SGHTA and CDR2 as FQGNSA. There are 15 residues in the CDR3. V lost 5 bases, J lost 0 bases, and 14 bases lay in between. In nucleotides, the CDR3 is TGTGCCAGCAGCGCCTTTACCCGAATCTCCTACGAGCAGTACTTC. Translating it yields CASSAFTRISYEQYF.

The CDR3 DNA sequence: TGTGCCAGCAGCCACTACGCGGGAGTTAGAAAGACCCAGTACTTC. Its protein is CASSHYAGVRKTQYF. The V call is TRBV3-1, the J call TRBJ2-5; 7 nucleotides match TRBD2. CDR1 is LGHDT and CDR2 is YNNKEL in the germline V gene (reference sequence). The CDR3 is 15 amino acids. The trim removed 3 bases at V and 6 bases at J, leaving 10 bases unmatched.

This chain connects TRBV20-1 to TRBJ1-5; possibly TRBD1 for D (5 bases). CDR1 is DFQATT, CDR2 SNEGSKA, per germline (reference sequence). V lost 6 bases and J 7 bases, leaving 16 bases between the germline ends. The CDR3 totals 13 residues. The CDR3 protein is CSARRQGGQPQHF. CDR3 sequence (DNA): TGCAGTGCCCGGCGGCAGGGAGGGCAGCCCCAGCATTTT.

This clonotype was seen more than once but under ten times. As DNA, the CDR3 is TGTGCCAGCAGTCTAGGACTAGCGGGAGGGTGGGTGACGGATACGCAGTATTTT. Translating it yields CASSLGLAGGWVTDTQYF. This chain links TRBV12-3 or TRBV12-4 with TRBJ2-3; 15 bases agree with TRBD2. This CDR3 has 18 residues. After removal of 5 bases from V and 6 bases from J, the junction contained 12 bases not matched to a gene.

This clonotype was seen at least ten times. The CDR3: CASSRQGRSTEAFF. The CDR3 region has the DNA TGCGCCAGCAGCCGACAGGGGCGCAGCACTGAAGCTTTCTTT. The genes are TRBV5-1 and TRBJ1-1; 8 bases align to TRBD1. Losses at the gene ends were 4 bases for V and 4 bases for J; bases not matched to a gene: 6. CDR1 and CDR2 from the germline V gene are SGHRS and YFSETQ. The length of the CDR3 is 14 residues.

The chain recombines TRBV9 with TRBJ2-1; TRBD1 matches 8 bases. Trimming cost V 4 bases and J 2 bases; bases outside gene matches: 5. The germline V gene encodes CDR1 SGDLS and CDR2 YYNGEE. The CDR3 contains 15 residues. The CDR3, as DNA: TGTGCCAGCAGCTTGCGACAGGGGACCTACAATGAGCAGTTCTTC. Translation gives CASSLRQGTYNEQFF.

The rearrangement joins TRBV7-3 to TRBJ2-1; TRBD2 agrees at 7 bases. The CDR3 loop spans 13 amino acids. Trimming removed 5 bases from V and 8 bases from J; junction bases left unmatched: 6. The germline CDR1 and CDR2 sequences are SGHTA and FQGTGA. DNA for the CDR3: TGTGCCAGCAGCCCGACTAGCAGCGATGAGCAGTTCTTC. Amino acid sequence: CASSPTSSDEQFF. Complete variable domain (other parts from reference TRBV7-3 and TRBJ2-1): GAGVSQTPSNKVTEKGKYVELRCDPISGHTALYWYRQSLGQGPEFLIYFQGTGAADDSGLPNDRFFAVRPEGSVSTLKIQRTERGDSAVYLCASSPTSSDEQFFGPGTRLTVL.

V and J are TRBV2 and TRBJ2-3; D possibly uses TRBD1 or TRBD2 (5 bases each). Trimming took off 7 bases at V and 3 bases at J, with 17 bases between the two ends. Per the germline V gene, CDR1 is SNHLY and CDR2 is FYNNEI. There are 15 residues in the CDR3. CDR3 bases: TGTGCCAGCAACTGGGAGAGAGGGGCGACAGATACGCAGTATTTT. It codes for CASNWERGATDTQYF.

To note about this clonotype: One end of the junction is discordant with germline, which a read error may explain. CDR3 protein: CASGFDRADASF. The DNA of the CDR3 is TGTGCTAGTGGTTTCGACAGGGCGGATGCGTCTTTC. The chain recombines TRBV12-5 with TRBJ1-2, with 7 bases identical to TRBD1. Germline assignment: CDR1 LGHNT and CDR2 FRNRAP. This CDR3 contains 12 residues.

This clonotype was detected a few times. J is TRBJ2-1 and V is TRBV12-3 or TRBV12-4; 10 nucleotides line up with TRBD2. Losses at the gene ends were 4 bases for V and 4 bases for J; bases not matched to a gene: 7. The CDR3 consists of 16 residues. The CDR3 DNA reads as TGTGCCAGCAGTTCCCTAGCGGGAGACCTATACAATGAGCAGTTCTTC. It encodes CASSSLAGDLYNEQFF.

The chain couples TRBV12-3 or TRBV12-4 to TRBJ2-6; D unresolved. There are 15 residues in the CDR3. Between the trimmed V and J ends, which lost 3 bases and 2 bases, there was a span of 8 bases. The CDR3 bases are TGTGCCAGCAGTTTTCTCCGGGCTGGGGCCAACGTCCTGACTTTC. It codes for CASSFLRAGANVLTF.

This rearrangement joins TRBV24-1 to TRBJ2-7; D ambiguous. This CDR3 is 13 amino acids long. V was trimmed by 8 bases and J by 3 bases, leaving 13 bases between them. Germline lookup yields CDR1 KGHDR and CDR2 SFDVKD. The CDR3 sequence is CATKNGYLYEQYF. Here the CDR3 DNA reads TGTGCCACCAAGAACGGCTATCTCTACGAGCAGTACTTC.

The chain uses TRBV5-6 and TRBJ1-2; 7 bases match TRBD1. Trimming at V came to 3 bases and at J to 4 bases, leaving 6 bases not matched to a gene. The germline gives CDR1 SGHDT, CDR2 YYEEEE. The length of the CDR3 is 14 residues. The CDR3 sequence is CASSSTGNPYGYTF. The DNA for the CDR3 is TGTGCCAGCAGCTCGACAGGGAACCCCTATGGCTACACCTTC. Drawing the rest from reference TRBV5-6 and TRBJ1-2, the complete variable domain is DAGVTQSPTHLIKTRGQQVTLRCSPKSGHDTVSWYQQALGQGPQFIFQYYEEEERQRGNFPDRFSGHQFPNYSSELNVNALLLGDSALYLCASSSTGNPYGYTFGSGTRLTVV.